A selection of T cell receptor beta chains follows, all from one sample in a study of blood T cell repertoires in COVID-19. The assay was immunoSEQ multiplex PCR, and TCRdb's table has in-frame clones only and misses some. Of 40,000 to 45,000 clones detected, about 89% appear once; the ten largest clones hold roughly 6.2%. Sequenced sample: peripheral blood. These receptors were taken from a human donor in a cohort sampled during active COVID-19. CDR3s include the opening cysteine and the closing phenylalanine or tryptophan. D genes are given only for firm matches. Size is omitted from some rows. Given values are once, few, many or a class for expanded clones.

J gene | D gene | V gene | clone size | CDR3 DNA | CDR3 protein
TRBJ2-3 | TRBD2 | TRBV5-1 | few | TGCGCCAGCAGCTTGGCCGTAGCGGGAGGTGGTACAGATACGCAGTATTTT | CASSLAVAGGGTDTQYF
TRBJ2-3 | TRBD2 | TRBV4-2 | few | TGTGCCAGCAAATTGGATAGCGGGGGGCACACAGATACGCAGTATTTT | CASKLDSGGHTDTQYF
TRBJ1-1 | . | TRBV25-1 | . | TGTGCCAGCAGTGAATCCGTCCTGGGAGGGAACACTGAAGCTTTCTTT | CASSESVLGGNTEAFF
TRBJ2-2 | . | TRBV4-1 | . | TGCGCCAGCAGCCAAGCCCACTTCAGTTCGGGAGCCTACACCGGGGAGCTGTTTTTT | CASSQAHFSSGAYTGELFF
TRBJ1-3 | TRBD1 | TRBV20-1 | . | TGCAGTGCTAGTTCGACAGGGGTTGGAAACACCATATATTTT | CSASSTGVGNTIYF
TRBJ1-4 | . | TRBV4-2 | . | TGTGCCAGCAGCCAGGTACTGGCAGGGCGTGAAAAACTGTTTTTT | CASSQVLAGREKLFF
TRBJ1-2 | TRBD1 | TRBV5-1 | . | TGCGCCAGCAGCTTGGGAGGGACAGCTAACTATGGCTACACCTTC | CASSLGGTANYGYTF
TRBJ2-2 | . | TRBV11-3 | . | TGTGCCAGCAGCTTGGCTAGACAGGCTACGAACACCGGGGAGCTGTTTTTT | CASSLARQATNTGELFF
TRBJ2-2 | TRBD1 | TRBV6-6 | . | TGTGCCAGCAGTTACGGGCAGGGGGCCTCCGGGGAGCTGTTTTTT | CASSYGQGASGELFF
TRBJ2-3 | TRBD2 | TRBV6-4 | once | TGTGCCAGCAGTGACGGAGCGGGGGGGTTTGGGACAGATACGCAGTATTTT | CASSDGAGGFGTDTQYF
TRBJ2-3 | TRBD2 | TRBV9 | . | TGTGCCAGCGGTGGCCCAGCGGGGGCTACAGATACGCAGTATTTT | CASGGPAGATDTQYF
TRBJ2-7 | . | TRBV7-9 | . | TGTGCCAGCAGCCATCGGGACGGGGCGGGGGAGCAGTACTTC | CASSHRDGAGEQYF
TRBJ2-7 | . | TRBV7-2 | . | TGTGCCAGCAGCCCCGGAGGGCCGGGTTACGAGCAGTACTTC | CASSPGGPGYEQYF
TRBJ2-7 | TRBD1 | TRBV19 | . | TGTGCCAGTAGTACGGGACAGACGCCCTCCTACGAGCAGTACTTC | CASSTGQTPSYEQYF
TRBJ1-1 | . | TRBV4-1 | . | TGCGCCAGCAGCCAACGGTTCGAGGGGGTGGGCACTGAAGCTTTCTTT | CASSQRFEGVGTEAFF
TRBJ1-1 | . | TRBV6-5 | . | TGTGCCAGCAGTTCATCAGGGAAAGCTTTCTTT | CASSSSGKAFF
TRBJ1-5 | . | TRBV10-2 | . | TGCGCCAGCAGTGAGTCGCCAGGGAACTCCAATCAGCCCCAGCATTTT | CASSESPGNSNQPQHF
TRBJ2-5 | . | TRBV19 | few | TGTGCCAGTAGTCCCTTCCATGGGGGCGAGCAAGAGACCCAGTACTTC | CASSPFHGGEQETQYF
TRBJ1-2 | . | TRBV5-1 | . | TGCGCCAGCAGCCGGACAGATAACCTCTATGGCTACACCTTC | CASSRTDNLYGYTF
TRBJ1-1 | . | TRBV13 | . | TGTGCCAGCTGCCAGGTGGCGAACACTGAAGCTTTCTTT | CASCQVANTEAFF